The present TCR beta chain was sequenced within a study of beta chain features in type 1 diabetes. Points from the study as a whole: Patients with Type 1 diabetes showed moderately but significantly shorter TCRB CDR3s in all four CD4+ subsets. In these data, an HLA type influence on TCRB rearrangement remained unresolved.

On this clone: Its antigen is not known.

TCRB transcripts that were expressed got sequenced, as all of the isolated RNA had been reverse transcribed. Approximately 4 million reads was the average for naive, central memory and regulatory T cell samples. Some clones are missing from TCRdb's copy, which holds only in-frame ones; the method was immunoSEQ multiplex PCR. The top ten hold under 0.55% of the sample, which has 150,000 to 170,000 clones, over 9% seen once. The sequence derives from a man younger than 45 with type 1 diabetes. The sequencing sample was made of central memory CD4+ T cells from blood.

CDR3 in DNA: TGTGCCAGCACTGCTAGGGGAGGGGCCACAGATACGCAGTATTTT. It encodes CASTARGGATDTQYF. The chain is built from TRBV25-1 and TRBJ2-3; TRBD2 matches 7 bases. This CDR3 has 15 amino acids. Losses at the gene ends were 7 bases for V and 2 bases for J; bases not matched to a gene: 9. Germline CDR1 is MGHDK and CDR2 is SYGVNS.